Only a few counts were recorded for the clone carrying this T cell receptor beta chain. Its antigen remains unidentified. CDR1 and CDR2 from the germline V gene are KGHSH and LQKENI. The trim removed 4 bases at V and 3 bases at J, leaving 8 bases unmatched. This CDR3 contains 15 residues. PCR primers comprised 60 Vbeta and 13 Jbeta primers. Sequencing was performed with immunoSEQ multiplex PCR; in TCRdb, only in-frame clones are kept and a portion is missing. The sample has 150,000 or so clones; roughly 75% are singletons. This entry belongs to a study of cytomegalovirus exposure and HLA in healthy donors. In the study overall: Unique TCRs numbering roughly 85 million, obtained from HLA-typed donors, made up an early data release. General observations from the study: It was confirmed in vitro that three of the CMV-associated chains were specific for CMV antigens. By a later analysis, the bulk of CMV-associated TCR beta chains appeared HLA-restricted. For cytomegalovirus status, the classifier reportedly gave diagnoses with high specificity and sensitivity.

This rearrangement joins TRBV18 to TRBJ1-1; TRBD1 matches 7 bases. The clonotype was recovered from a woman between 40 and 50 years old in good health and CMV-seropositive. Sequencing was performed on PBMCs. CDR3 DNA sequence: TGTGCCAGCTCACTAACAACAGGGGAGCACACTGAAGCTTTCTTT. Amino acids: CASSLTTGEHTEAFF. Full variable domain (rest looked up from reference TRBV18 and TRBJ1-1): NAGVMQNPRHLVRRRGQEARLRCSPMKGHSHVYWYRQLPEEGLKFMVYLQKENIIDESGMPKERFSAEFPKEGPSILRIQQVVRGDSAAYFCASSLTTGEHTEAFFGQGTRLTVV.